Included here is one T cell receptor (beta chain) sequence, with context. V dropped 6 bases and J dropped 0 bases, with 11 bases sitting between them. CDR1 SGHAT and CDR2 FQNNGV come from the germline V gene. The CDR3 loop spans 15 amino acids. These data belong to a study of blood T cell repertoires in COVID-19. Only in-frame clones appear in the TCRdb table, and some are missing; sequencing was by immunoSEQ multiplex PCR. Here the sample spans 250,000 or so clones, 84% being singletons. The receptor was isolated from a middle-aged woman who had recovered from COVID-19. The genes are TRBV11-2 and TRBJ2-2; weak D call: TRBD1 (6 bases). Source material: peripheral blood. CDR3 DNA: TGTGCCAGCAGTGGCAGGGGCTCGAACACCGGGGAGCTGTTTTTT. This sequence encodes CASSGRGSNTGELFF. The full variable domain, rest sourced from reference TRBV11-2 and TRBJ2-2, is EAGVAQSPRYKIIEKRQSVAFWCNPISGHATLYWYQQILGQGPKLLIQFQNNGVVDDSQLPKDRFSAERLKGVDSTLKIQPAKLEDSAVYLCASSGRGSNTGELFFGEGSRLTVL.